The 13 T cell receptor beta chains below were found in one sample sequenced in a study of type 1 regulatory T cells. TCRdb fed the reads into MiXCR, producing one record per CDR3 protein. The profile shows over 90,000 distinct CDR3 sequences, around a third of them singletons. Sequenced sample: CD4+ T cells, either the whole sample or a sorted fraction (not recorded which). The origin of the receptors is a human donor in good health.

The chain uses TRBV7-3 and TRBJ2-2; D gene ambiguous. The CDR3 runs 16 residues. With 0 bases removed from V and 0 bases from J, the gap between germline ends came to 8 bases. The germline gives CDR1 SGHTA, CDR2 FQGTGA. CDR3 loop: CASSLTPGTNTGELFF. In nucleotides, the CDR3 is TGTGCCAGCAGCTTAACGCCAGGCACGAACACCGGGGAGCTGTTTTTT.

This clonotype has a handful of counts. The chain links TRBV10-3 to TRBJ1-1, with TRBD1 matching 8 bases. Germline loops: CDR1 ENHRY, CDR2 SYGVKD. The CDR3 covers 16 residues. J lost 4 bases, V lost 0 bases, and 7 bases had no gene match. CDR3 protein: CAISESGDRGGTEAFF. The CDR3 DNA is TGTGCCATCAGTGAGTCAGGTGACAGGGGTGGCACTGAAGCTTTCTTT.

The chain uses TRBV6-2 or TRBV6-3 and TRBJ2-7, with a tentative D call TRBD2 (6 bases). V lost 3 bases, J lost 0 bases, and 9 bases lay in between. CDR3 size: 14 residues. CDR1 and CDR2 (germline): MNHEY, SVGEGT. The CDR3 sequence is CASSYAGNSYEQYF. In nucleotides, the CDR3 is TGTGCCAGCAGTTATGCGGGAAACTCCTACGAGCAGTACTTC.

The CDR3: CASKGAYYNEQFF. In DNA, the CDR3 is TGTGCCAGTAAGGGGGCCTACTACAATGAGCAGTTCTTC. The V and J genes are TRBV19 and TRBJ2-1, with TRBD1 matching 7 bases. V shed 7 bases, J shed 3 bases, and the junction held 3 bases outside the gene matches. The CDR3 contains 13 residues. The germline V gene encodes CDR1 LNHDA and CDR2 SQIVND (reference sequence).

This clonotype was recorded a few times. J is TRBJ2-1 and V is TRBV6-5; D might be TRBD1 (6 bases). Per the germline V gene, CDR1 is MNHEY and CDR2 is SVGAGI. The CDR3 has 15 residues. V lost 6 bases and J lost 0, with 12 bases in between. CDR3 DNA sequence: TGTGCCAGCAGCCCGGACAGAAGCTCCTACAATGAGCAGTTCTTC. Protein sequence: CASSPDRSSYNEQFF.

J is TRBJ2-2 and V is TRBV5-1; possibly TRBD2 for D (5 bases). CDR1 SGHRS and CDR2 YFSETQ come from the germline V gene. This CDR3 region has 15 residues. V shed 4 bases and J shed 5 bases, with 15 bases lying between them. The CDR3 DNA reads as TGCGCCAGCAGCCCCGGGGAGTCAGGTACCGGGGAGCTGTTTTTT. The encoded protein is CASSPGESGTGELFF.

This clonotype appeared a few times. The V call is TRBV10-3, the J call TRBJ1-1, with D tentatively TRBD1 (5 bases). The CDR3 runs to 14 residues. V lost 5 bases and J lost 1, with 11 bases in between. Germline CDR1 and CDR2: ENHRY and SYGVKD. The CDR3 sequence: CAISMGGRNTEAFF. CDR3 nucleotide sequence: TGTGCCATCAGTATGGGGGGTAGGAACACTGAAGCTTTCTTT.

The chain couples TRBV5-4 to TRBJ2-1, with D perhaps TRBD2 (6 bases). CDR1 and CDR2 from the germline V gene are SGHNT and YYREEE (reference sequence). CDR3 length: 13 residues. V was pared by 5 bases and J by 5 bases, with 11 bases between. CDR3 sequence reads: CASRRESDNEQFF. DNA for the CDR3: TGTGCCAGCAGACGGGAGTCAGACAATGAGCAGTTCTTC. The complete variable domain, with remaining parts taken from reference TRBV5-4 and TRBJ2-1, reads ETGVTQSPTHLIKTRGQQVTLRCSSQSGHNTVSWYQQALGQGPQFIFQYYREEENGRGNFPPRFSGLQFPNYSSELNVNALELDDSALYLCASRRESDNEQFFGPGTRLTVL.

This chain joins TRBV6-2 or TRBV6-3 and TRBJ2-1; unclear D gene. Trimming stripped 6 bases from V and 0 bases from J, with 12 bases between. The germline CDR1 and CDR2 sequences are MNHEY and SVGEGT. CDR3 length: 15 residues. The CDR3 DNA follows: TGTGCCAGCAGGCCCATCATGAGCTCCTACAATGAGCAGTTCTTC. It translates to CASRPIMSSYNEQFF.

The rearrangement uses TRBV5-6 and TRBJ2-7; 7 bases are shared with TRBD2. The V and J ends lost 0 bases and 6 bases, in that order; junction bases with no gene match: 9. The CDR3 extends over 15 amino acids. Looked up from germline, CDR1 is SGHDT and CDR2 is YYEEEE. The CDR3 is CASSLGPLRLAEQYF. For the CDR3, the DNA is TGTGCCAGCAGCTTGGGCCCCCTCCGACTAGCCGAGCAGTACTTC.

This clonotype came up a few times. The chain carries TRBV28 and TRBJ2-1; 8 positions agree with TRBD2. The J segment lost 5 bases and the V segment lost 5 bases, leaving 14 bases of the junction unmatched. The CDR3 has 17 residues. CDR1 MDHEN and CDR2 SYDVKM come from the germline V gene. The CDR3 reads CASSPRTSPQNDNEQFF. The DNA of the CDR3 is TGTGCCAGCAGTCCTAGGACTAGCCCGCAAAATGACAATGAGCAGTTCTTC.

The chain joins TRBV3-1 to TRBJ1-6; 7 bases are a match to TRBD1. The V segment lost 4 bases and the J segment 7 bases; nucleotides outside the gene matches: 4. This CDR3 comprises 14 residues. Germline values: CDR1 LGHDT, CDR2 YNNKEL (reference sequence). The CDR3: CASSRTGGNSPLHF. Written as DNA, the CDR3 is TGTGCCAGCAGCCGGACAGGCGGAAATTCACCCCTCCACTTT. The variable domain in full, completed from reference TRBV3-1 and TRBJ1-6, reads DTAVSQTPKYLVTQMGNDKSIKCEQNLGHDTMYWYKQDSKKFLKIMFSYNNKELIINETVPNRFSPKSPDKAHLNLHINSLELGDSAVYFCASSRTGGNSPLHFGNGTRLTVT.

A few counts support this clonotype. The chain combines TRBV20-1 with TRBJ2-7; D is possibly TRBD2 (6 bases). Trimming took off 3 bases at V and 3 bases at J, with 21 bases between the two ends. The CDR3 has 16 residues. In germline, CDR1 is DFQATT, CDR2 SNEGSKA (reference sequence). The CDR3 spells CSASLSSGRRYYEQYF. In DNA form, the CDR3 reads TGCAGTGCTAGCCTCTCCTCAGGGAGGCGGTACTACGAGCAGTACTTC.